This is a list of T cell receptor beta chains from one sample in a study of Ad26.COV2.S vaccination and SARS-CoV-2 variants. Measured with immunoSEQ multiplex PCR; TCRdb has only the in-frame clones, and not every one. The sample holds 360,000 or so clones, roughly 84% seen once. The sample consisted of peripheral blood, taken in a trial of Ad26.COV2.S vaccine versus placebo. All receptors derive from a person aged 18-60 years who received the Ad26.COV2.S COVID-19 vaccine or a placebo. CDR3s include the opening cysteine and the closing phenylalanine or tryptophan. A D gene is named only where the DNA matches it firmly. Expanded clones get a size class; other rows say once, few or many, or leave the size out.

clone_size j_call v_call d_call cdr3_aa cdr3_nt
. TRBJ1-2 TRBV5-6 . CASSLAGNYGYTF TGTGCCAGCAGCTTGGCAGGAAACTATGGCTACACCTTC
. TRBJ1-2 TRBV15 . CATSRDGAGNTF TGTGCCACCAGCAGAGATGGGGCAGGTAACACCTTC
. TRBJ1-1 TRBV11-1 TRBD1 CASSLQGADTEAFF TGTGCCAGCAGCTTACAGGGGGCCGACACTGAAGCTTTCTTT
. TRBJ2-7 TRBV6-5 . CASIPTGGASYEQYF TGTGCCAGCATCCCAACGGGGGGCGCGTCCTACGAGCAGTACTTC
. TRBJ1-4 TRBV25-1 TRBD1 CASSESHRGRGKLFF TGTGCCAGCAGTGAATCCCACAGGGGGCGAGGCAAACTGTTTTTT
. TRBJ2-4 TRBV24-1 TRBD2 CATQPGTSVNIQYF TGTGCCACCCAGCCCGGGACTAGCGTAAACATTCAGTACTTC
once TRBJ2-5 TRBV7-9 TRBD2 CASSPTSGGFVVETQYF TGTGCCAGCAGCCCGACTAGCGGGGGGTTTGTGGTGGAGACCCAGTACTTC
. TRBJ2-7 TRBV6-2/TRBV6-3 . CASSYEGQGIYEQYF TGTGCCAGCAGTTACGAGGGACAAGGTATCTACGAGCAGTACTTC
. TRBJ2-7 TRBV10-3 TRBD2 CAISERSGGLSYEQYF TGTGCCATCAGCGAGCGTAGCGGGGGCCTCTCCTACGAGCAGTACTTC
few TRBJ2-3 TRBV29-1 . CSVEGLPPTDTQYF TGCAGCGTTGAAGGACTCCCCCCCACAGATACGCAGTATTTT
. TRBJ2-7 TRBV7-2 . CASSGRRAWEVEQYF TGTGCCAGCAGCGGGAGGAGGGCCTGGGAGGTAGAGCAGTACTTC
. TRBJ1-3 TRBV7-2 . CASSLGQSSGNTIYF TGTGCCAGCAGCTTAGGCCAGAGCTCTGGAAACACCATATATTTT
once TRBJ2-1 TRBV6-5 TRBD2 CASGGWGLAGTEQFF TGTGCCAGTGGTGGGTGGGGACTAGCGGGAACCGAGCAGTTCTTC
. TRBJ1-4 TRBV2 . CASRDQGRRVEKLFF TGTGCCAGCAGAGATCAGGGTCGTCGGGTTGAAAAACTGTTTTTT